This passage covers 11 T cell receptor beta chains from one sample sequenced in a study of identical twins. TCRdb re-called the 5' RACE reads through MiXCR, storing one row per CDR3 protein. The data hold 1.5 million to 2 million distinct CDR3 sequences, with roughly a third observed a single time. The sequenced sample consisted of cord blood. These receptor sequences come from a newborn girl in good health.

The chain recombines TRBV5-1 with TRBJ2-2, with TRBD2 matching 7 bases. J gave up 8 bases and V 0 bases, and 10 bases lay outside the gene matches. CDR3 size: 16 residues. CDR1 SGHRS and CDR2 YFSETQ come from the germline V gene. The CDR3 DNA reads TGCGCCAGCAGCTTGGTGGCTAGCGGAGGTTCGGGGGAGCTGTTTTTT. This translates into CASSLVASGGSGELFF.

The gene calls are TRBV7-2 and TRBJ2-1; D may be TRBD2 (8 bases). The CDR3 has 18 amino acids. Trimming cost V 2 bases and J 3 bases, with 20 bases left between them. The germline CDR1 and CDR2 sequences are SGHTA and FQGNSA. This chain's CDR3 is CASSLRPGGGTVYNEQFF. DNA for the CDR3: TGTGCCAGCAGCTTAAGGCCAGGCGGGGGGACAGTCTACAATGAGCAGTTCTTC.

There are a few counts of this clonotype. The gene calls are TRBV6-1 and TRBJ2-1; TRBD1 matches 7 bases. The V segment lost 10 bases and the J segment 6 bases; nucleotides outside the gene matches: 12. Germline V gene sequence: CDR1 MNHNS, CDR2 SASEGT. There are 14 residues in the CDR3. Here the CDR3 reads CAKTYRGPGNEQFF. CDR3 DNA: TGTGCCAAGACGTACAGGGGTCCGGGCAATGAGCAGTTCTTC.

J is TRBJ1-1 and V is TRBV5-6, with a weak D call TRBD1 (6 bases). The CDR3 loop spans 14 amino acids. Germline V gene data show CDR1 as SGHDT and CDR2 as YYEEEE. V dropped 2 bases and J dropped 4 bases, with 12 bases sitting between them. CDR3 sequence reads: CASSLTGSPTEAFF. In nucleotides, the CDR3 is TGTGCCAGCAGCTTAACAGGGTCACCCACTGAAGCTTTCTTT.

The rearrangement links TRBV6-1 to TRBJ2-1, with D perhaps matching TRBD2 (5 bases). The germline CDR1 and CDR2 sequences are MNHNS and SASEGT. Trimming removed 11 bases from V and 3 bases from J, with 11 bases in between. This CDR3 comprises 12 residues. CDR3 loop: CAGRTDYNEQFF. In DNA, the CDR3 is TGTGCCGGACGGACTGACTACAATGAGCAGTTCTTC.

This clonotype appeared once. The rearrangement joins TRBV11-2 to TRBJ1-1; 8 bases are shared with TRBD1. Trimming removed 5 bases from V and 4 bases from J; junction bases left unmatched: 9. Germline CDR1 and CDR2: SGHAT and FQNNGV. The length of the CDR3 is 15 residues. The CDR3 loop reads CASSPGGQVVTEAFF. The CDR3 bases are TGTGCCAGCAGCCCAGGGGGACAGGTGGTCACTGAAGCTTTCTTT.

The genes are TRBV6-6 and TRBJ2-3; D remains unclear. The germline V and J ends were trimmed by 7 bases and 0 bases, with 14 bases remaining between them. The germline CDR1 and CDR2 sequences are MNHNY and SVGAGI (reference sequence). The CDR3 length is 15 residues. The DNA of the CDR3 is TGTGCCAGCACACCGCAGGCCACTAGCACAGATACGCAGTATTTT. Protein product: CASTPQATSTDTQYF.

This chain joins TRBV28 and TRBJ2-4; D uncertain. Germline CDR1 is MDHEN and CDR2 is SYDVKM. The CDR3 is 14 residues long. V shed 6 bases and J shed 3 bases, with 12 bases lying between them. The CDR3, as DNA: TGTGCCAGCAGCCCTGTTAGGGTCAAAAACATTCAGTACTTC. Translating gives CASSPVRVKNIQYF.

The genes are TRBV5-1 and TRBJ2-7; TRBD1 is a possible D gene (5 bases). The germline V and J ends were trimmed by 2 bases and 6 bases, with 12 bases remaining between them. Germline V gives CDR1 SGHRS, CDR2 YFSETQ. The CDR3 consists of 13 residues. The CDR3 sequence: CASSFRWGGEQYF. CDR3 bases: TGCGCCAGCAGCTTTCGCTGGGGCGGCGAGCAGTACTTC.

The chain couples TRBV12-3 or TRBV12-4 to TRBJ2-1; TRBD2 aligns across 10 bases. CDR3 length: 14 amino acids. J gave up 7 bases and V 6 bases, and 6 bases lay outside the gene matches. The CDR3 DNA reads TGTGCCAGCAGACCAGCGGGAGGGCCGAATGAGCAGTTCTTC. It encodes CASRPAGGPNEQFF.

This clonotype has more than one count but fewer than ten. The rearrangement uses TRBV20-1 and TRBJ2-1; possibly TRBD1 or TRBD2 for D (5 bases each). Germline V CDR1 and CDR2: DFQATT, SNEGSKA (reference sequence). The CDR3 covers 11 residues. The V and J ends lost 3 bases and 10 bases respectively, with 10 bases between them. The CDR3 DNA is TGCAGTGCTAGGTTCCGGGACGAGCAGTTCTTC. It codes for CSARFRDEQFF.